The clone carrying this T cell receptor beta chain has only a few counts. In the authors' methods: Estimation of nucleated cell counts was performed using reference gene primer amplification. TCRdb keeps only in-frame clones here, not all; method: immunoSEQ multiplex PCR. V and J calls and clone size are those listed in that table; D and trimming were worked out from the DNA. The data contain tens of thousands of clones, 86% of them seen just once; the ten biggest clones take up 2%. The record originates from a study of blood T cell repertoires in COVID-19. Germline V CDR1 and CDR2: MDHEN, SYDVKM. V trimming: 7 bases; J trimming: 3 bases; junction bases outside the gene matches: 11. This CDR3 is built from 16 residues.

The source of this sequence is a man in his thirties or forties with acute or convalescent COVID-19. V is TRBV28 and J is TRBJ1-5, with TRBD1 matching 8 bases. Sequencing was performed on peripheral blood. The chain's CDR3 is CASTQMGTGINQPQHF. DNA of the CDR3: TGTGCCAGCACCCAGATGGGGACAGGTATCAATCAGCCCCAGCATTTT.